The 22 T cell receptor beta chains presented below share a single source sample, sequenced in a study of cytomegalovirus exposure and HLA in healthy donors. The PCR used 60 Vbeta and 13 Jbeta primers. Measured with immunoSEQ multiplex PCR; TCRdb has only the in-frame clones, and not every one. The data contain approximately 160,000 clones, less than 65% of them singletons. The specimen was PBMCs. Receptor source: a young woman in good health and CMV-seropositive.

The chain employs TRBV7-2 and TRBJ1-2; D gene uncertain. The V end lost 1 base, the J end lost 4 bases, and 7 bases lay between the germline ends. CDR1 and CDR2 (germline): SGHTA, FQGNSA. CDR3 length: 13 residues. The chain's CDR3 is CASSLVALYGYTF. CDR3 coding DNA: TGTGCCAGCAGCTTAGTGGCCCTCTATGGCTACACCTTC. The full variable domain, completed using reference TRBV7-2 and TRBJ1-2, is GAGVSQSPSNKVTEKGKDVELRCDPISGHTALYWYRQSLGQGLEFLIYFQGNSAPDKSGLPSDRFSAERTGGSVSTLTIQRTQQEDSAVYLCASSLVALYGYTFGSGTRLTVV.

This clone appeared a few times. The chain uses TRBV6-5 and TRBJ2-5, with D maybe TRBD2 (5 bases). The better agreement between TRBJ2-7 and the DNA end casts doubt on the J call. Germline CDR1 MNHEY, CDR2 SVGAGI. The CDR3 consists of 15 residues. The CDR3: CASSSVMGAAYEQYF. The CDR3, as DNA: TGTGCCAGCAGCTCCGTGATGGGAGCGGCCTACGAGCAGTACTTC.

This clone has a handful of counts. V gene TRBV2 combines with J gene TRBJ2-1, with D possibly matching TRBD2 (6 bases). Germline values: CDR1 SNHLY, CDR2 FYNNEI. V was clipped by 4 bases and J by 7 bases, with 11 bases between them. This CDR3 is 13 amino acids long. Here the CDR3 DNA reads TGTGCCAGCAGTGGGAGGGCCGGTAATGAGCAGTTCTTC. Protein product: CASSGRAGNEQFF. Full variable domain (rest looked up from reference TRBV2 and TRBJ2-1): EPEVTQTPSHQVTQMGQEVILRCVPISNHLYFYWYRQILGQKVEFLVSFYNNEISEKSEIFDDQFSVERPDGSNFTLKIRSTKLEDSAMYFCASSGRAGNEQFFGPGTRLTVL.

This clone came up a few times. The chain links TRBV19 to TRBJ1-1; a weak D match, TRBD1 (5 bases). In germline, CDR1 is LNHDA, CDR2 SQIVND (reference sequence). The CDR3 length is 16 residues. Trimming removed 1 base from V and 0 bases from J, with 12 bases in between. The CDR3 here is CASSIGAGGVNTEAFF. CDR3 nucleotide sequence: TGTGCCAGTAGTATAGGAGCGGGAGGGGTGAACACTGAAGCTTTCTTT.

The V call is TRBV2, the J call TRBJ2-4; 7 bases are shared with TRBD1. The CDR3 covers 15 residues. Germline CDR1 is SNHLY and CDR2 is FYNNEI. V gave up 3 bases and J gave up 0 bases; unmatched junction bases: 2. This CDR3 is CASSDGQEAKNIQYF. As DNA, the CDR3 is TGTGCCAGCAGTGACGGACAGGAAGCCAAAAACATTCAGTACTTC.

This clone was found a few times. For the CDR3, the DNA is TGTGCCAGCAGCTCTGATACCGGGACTAGCATCTACGAGCAGTACTTC. Its translation: CASSSDTGTSIYEQYF. The chain is built from TRBV7-2 and TRBJ2-7, with 9 positions matching TRBD2. The trim removed 4 bases at V and 3 bases at J, leaving 10 bases unmatched. Germline loops: CDR1 SGHTA, CDR2 FQGNSA. The CDR3 spans 16 residues.

The chain uses TRBV19 and TRBJ1-2, with 7 bases that match TRBD1. Per germline, CDR1 LNHDA and CDR2 SQIVND (reference sequence). The CDR3 is 18 amino acids. The V gene end was trimmed by 0 bases and the J gene end by 2 bases; junction bases not matched to a gene: 12. The CDR3 sequence is CASSIEGRKETGNYGYTF. The CDR3 bases are TGTGCCAGTAGTATAGAGGGAAGGAAGGAGACAGGGAACTATGGCTACACCTTC.

The chain has TRBV2 and TRBJ1-1; D remains unclear. Trimming took 4 bases from V and 0 from J, leaving 9 bases between them. Germline assignment: CDR1 SNHLY and CDR2 FYNNEI. The CDR3 runs 14 residues. The chain's CDR3 is CASSGINMNTEAFF. The CDR3 region has the DNA TGTGCCAGCAGTGGTATAAACATGAACACTGAAGCTTTCTTT.

This clone appeared a few times. This chain uses TRBV6-1 with TRBJ1-5; D is unresolved. V shed 0 bases and J shed 7 bases, with 10 bases lying between them. CDR1 is MNHNS and CDR2 is SASEGT in the germline V gene. The CDR3 has 14 residues. The CDR3 DNA is TGTGCCAGCAGTGAAGCGCGTACGTGGCAGCCCCAGCATTTT. As protein: CASSEARTWQPQHF.

This clone was seen more than once but under ten times. At one boundary the junction diverges from the germline segment, which might be a read error. V gene TRBV18 combines with J gene TRBJ1-2; 7 nucleotides line up with TRBD1. The CDR3 contains 13 residues. Germline CDR1 KGHSH, CDR2 LQKENI. CDR3 sequence: CASSSGTVYGYAF. The DNA of the CDR3 is TGTGCCAGCTCATCCGGGACAGTCTATGGCTACGCCTTC.

This chain links TRBV4-1 with TRBJ2-7; 8 bases are a match to TRBD2. The germline V gene encodes CDR1 MGHRA and CDR2 YSYEKL. J lost 0 bases, V lost 2 bases, and 6 bases had no gene match. The length of the CDR3 is 16 residues. The DNA of the CDR3 is TGCGCCAGCAGCCAACAACTAGCGGAAATCTCCTACGAGCAGTACTTC. Translation: CASSQQLAEISYEQYF.

The gene calls are TRBV9 and TRBJ2-1; a weak D match, TRBD2 (6 bases). Per germline, CDR1 SGDLS and CDR2 YYNGEE. CDR3 size: 15 residues. The V gene lost 0 bases and the J gene lost 8 bases, with 15 bases spanning the gap. CDR3 bases: TGTGCCAGCAGCGTAGACGGACTACCCCTCGATGAGCAGTTCTTC. Translation gives CASSVDGLPLDEQFF.

This clone was observed once. This chain joins TRBV7-9 and TRBJ2-5; 8 bases are shared with TRBD2. Per the germline V gene, CDR1 is SEHNR and CDR2 is FQNEAQ (reference sequence). CDR3 length equals 16 residues. Germline trimming cut 5 bases from V and 5 bases from J; bases unmatched to any gene: 13. DNA of the CDR3: TGTGCCAGCAGCAAAGGTCCGGGGGGGCGGCAGGAGACCCAGTACTTC. Translation gives CASSKGPGGRQETQYF.

The rearrangement joins TRBV7-6 to TRBJ2-5; D not certain. This CDR3 comprises 14 residues. From germline, CDR1 is SGHVS and CDR2 FNYEAQ. V was cut by 3 bases and J by 4 bases, with 12 bases left in between. For the CDR3, the DNA is TGTGCCAGCAGCTTTTTTTCGGGTTCAGAGACCCAGTACTTC. Its protein product is CASSFFSGSETQYF.

J is TRBJ1-2 and V is TRBV6-1; a possible D gene is TRBD1 (5 bases). V lost 6 bases and J lost 1, with 9 bases in between. Germline-derived CDR1 and CDR2 are MNHNS and SASEGT. The CDR3 has 13 residues. CDR3 DNA: TGTGCCAGCAGAACTGACAGTAACTATGGCTACACCTTC. This sequence encodes CASRTDSNYGYTF.

The genes are TRBV4-1 and TRBJ2-7; TRBD1 matches 8 bases. The germline gives CDR1 MGHRA, CDR2 YSYEKL. This CDR3 spans 16 amino acids. V lost 4 bases and J lost 2; bases outside the gene matches: 10. CDR3: CASSPRDRRRTYEQYF. The DNA of the CDR3 is TGCGCCAGCAGCCCCCGGGACAGGAGACGAACCTACGAGCAGTACTTC.

This clone was counted many times. The rearrangement uses TRBV9 and TRBJ2-3, with a tentative D call TRBD2 (7 bases). The V end was cut by 7 bases, the J end by 4 bases, with 19 bases between. This CDR3 has 15 residues. Germline CDR1 and CDR2: SGDLS and YYNGEE. The CDR3 is CASSLGGGQADTQYF. In DNA form, the CDR3 reads TGTGCCAGCTCCCTTGGGGGGGGACAAGCAGATACGCAGTATTTT.

The chain carries TRBV7-9 and TRBJ1-2; 11 bases are a match to TRBD1. CDR3 size: 18 residues. Germline V CDR1 and CDR2: SEHNR, FQNEAQ (reference sequence). V shed 1 base, J shed 6 bases, and the junction held 13 bases outside the gene matches. CDR3 DNA: TGTGCCAGCAGCTTAGGATCTGTTCGGACAGGGGGCGCCAATGGCTACACCTTC. It encodes CASSLGSVRTGGANGYTF. Full variable domain (rest looked up from reference TRBV7-9 and TRBJ1-2): DTGVSQNPRHKITKRGQNVTFRCDPISEHNRLYWYRQTLGQGPEFLTYFQNEAQLEKSRLLSDRFSAERPKGSFSTLEIQRTEQGDSAMYLCASSLGSVRTGGANGYTFGSGTRLTVV.

This clone was recorded a few times. CDR3 sequence: CASSPRAGLTDTQYF. In DNA, the CDR3 is TGTGCCAGCAGCCCCAGAGCGGGTCTCACAGATACGCAGTATTTT. The chain couples TRBV11-3 to TRBJ2-3, with D maybe TRBD2 (6 bases). Germline V gene sequence: CDR1 SGHNT, CDR2 YENEEA. The length of the CDR3 is 15 residues. Deletions cut 5 bases from V and 2 bases from J, with 14 bases between.

The V call is TRBV7-2, the J call TRBJ1-5; tentative D call: TRBD1 (5 bases). The CDR3 extends over 14 amino acids. V was shortened by 6 bases and J by 4 bases, with 13 bases between the two germline ends. The germline CDR1 and CDR2 sequences are SGHTA and FQGNSA. The CDR3: CASSIRGLNQPQHF. The CDR3 DNA sequence: TGTGCCAGCAGTATAAGGGGCCTTAATCAGCCCCAGCATTTT.

V is TRBV28 and J is TRBJ2-2, with 9 bases aligning to TRBD1. The CDR3 extends over 17 amino acids. Germline values: CDR1 MDHEN, CDR2 SYDVKM. Trimming at V came to 6 bases and at J to 3 bases, leaving 11 bases not matched to a gene. In nucleotides, the CDR3 is TGTGCCAGCAGCTCCAACCTTAGACAGGGGGACACCGGGGAGCTGTTTTTT. Translation gives CASSSNLRQGDTGELFF.

The chain is built from TRBV10-2 and TRBJ1-1; 9 positions match TRBD1. CDR3 length: 14 amino acids. V lost 5 bases, J lost 3 bases, and 4 bases stayed unmatched. Germline-derived CDR1 and CDR2 are WSHSY and SAAADI. CDR3 sequence (DNA): TGCGCCAGCAGTAAGACAGGGGGAGACACTGAAGCTTTCTTT. Translated, it gives CASSKTGGDTEAFF.